Included here is one T cell receptor beta chain sequence, with context. Some clones are missing from TCRdb's copy, which holds only in-frame ones; the method was immunoSEQ multiplex PCR. The table lists around 260,000 clones, 86% of them singletons. This CDR3 has 12 amino acids. Germline CDR1 and CDR2: SQVTM and ANQGSEA. Trimming took 8 bases from V and 5 from J; bases not matched to a gene: 7. The sample originates from a study of blood T cell repertoires in COVID-19. The chain is built from TRBV29-1 and TRBJ2-7; 9 bases agree with TRBD2. This receptor was identified in a man aged 40-55 years who had recovered from COVID-19. The sample taken for sequencing was peripheral blood. CDR3 amino acids: CSTFSGSNEQYF. CDR3 DNA sequence: TGCAGCACGTTTAGCGGGAGCAACGAGCAGTACTTC.